Listed below are T cell receptor beta chains from one sample, sequenced in a study of vaccination effects on CD4 cells after COVID-19. No antigen has been assigned to these receptors. Some clones are missing from TCRdb's copy, which holds only in-frame ones; the method was immunoSEQ multiplex PCR. Altogether roughly 20,000 clones are present, approximately 70% being singletons, with the ten largest covering roughly a sixth. This specimen was CD4+ T cells from PBMCs cultured with HCoV-229E spike peptides, taken before COVID-19 vaccination. These receptors originate from a human donor who received a COVID-19 vaccine. Each CDR3 is given without its conserved first and last residue. Fields, in order: CDR3 protein, V gene.

ASSIQGATGELF | TRBV7-7
ASSQDTSLGNEQY | TRBV4-2
ASSLAGGVADSPLH | TRBV5-4
SVAREEWDEQF | TRBV29-1
ASSQDWLAGEETQY | TRBV14
ASMLAGGYEQY | TRBV6-5
ASSLEQGGVDNEQF | TRBV11-3
ASSFSGDPTYEQY | TRBV6-5
ASRFPREMGGYT | TRBV28
AISESGVPNEKLF | TRBV10-3
ASSTTSGRSYEQY | TRBV5-1
ASSLGQRSSYEQY | TRBV11-2
ASSPVEGSTDTQY | TRBV5-1
ASSLSDQGGAYTDTQY | TRBV5-8
AWSGNRGGGYT | TRBV30
ASTPSGQVSDTQY | TRBV19
ASSVGGTGGHEKLF | TRBV9
ASSGALSSGANVLT | TRBV27
ASSSRGGGELF | TRBV5-1
ASSYVRGEAF | TRBV6-5
ASSLGQGGNEQF | TRBV5-1